This T cell receptor beta chain was sequenced during a study of circulating tumor DNA in untreated peripheral T-cell lymphoma. Points on this clone: Its antigen is as yet unknown.

CDR3 length: 14 amino acids. Germline values: CDR1 SGHNT, CDR2 YENEEA. The V end was cut by 5 bases, the J end by 7 bases, with 17 bases between. The tumor tissue sample was taken at baseline before any treatment. TCRdb keeps only in-frame clones here, not all; method: immunoSEQ multiplex PCR. The table includes fewer than 11,000 clones, roughly 80% detected once. Study conclusions and caveats: Tumor-specific clonotypes: identified in 75% to 80% of patients, roughly 88% of baseline tissues.

This receptor was taken from a human donor with peripheral T-cell lymphoma. The source material was tumor tissue. V gene TRBV11-3 combines with J gene TRBJ1-2; a weak D match, TRBD1 (6 bases). The DNA for the CDR3 is TGTGCCAGCAGCGCGAACAGGGAGATCGGTGGCTACACCTTC. This sequence encodes CASSANREIGGYTF.